These 5 T cell receptor beta chains came from one sample sequenced in a study of CD8 T cells in ankylosing spondylitis. TCRdb reanalysed the 5' RACE reads using MiXCR and keeps one entry per CDR3 protein. The profile covers approximately 140,000 distinct CDR3 sequences, with under 55% appearing a single time and around 15% taken by the ten largest. The sequencing sample was made of synovial fluid, either unsorted or a sorted T cell fraction (not recorded which). The receptors derive from a male donor with ankylosing spondylitis.

This clonotype was observed at least ten times. The chain uses TRBV11-3 and TRBJ2-3, with TRBD1 matching 7 bases. J was trimmed by 2 bases and V by 8 bases; bases with no gene match: 10. The CDR3 has 15 amino acids. Germline CDR1 is SGHNT and CDR2 is YENEEA. CDR3 nucleotide sequence: TGTGCCAGCTCCGCCCGGACAGGCTACACAGATACGCAGTATTTT. Amino acids: CASSARTGYTDTQYF.

V and J are TRBV29-1 and TRBJ2-1; 7 positions match TRBD2. CDR3 length: 14 residues. V shed 6 bases and J 8 bases; nucleotides not matched to a gene: 13. Germline CDR1 SQVTM, CDR2 ANQGSEA. The CDR3 sequence: CSVSHRGSGDEQFF. CDR3 DNA: TGCAGCGTGAGCCATCGCGGGAGCGGCGATGAGCAGTTCTTC.

This chain connects TRBV5-1 to TRBJ2-7; D call uncertain. Germline V gene sequence: CDR1 SGHRS, CDR2 YFSETQ. Trimming shortened V by 0 bases and J by 6 bases, and 10 bases separated the two germline ends. The CDR3 runs 13 residues. CDR3 residues: CASSLGWIGEQYF. The DNA for the CDR3 is TGCGCCAGCAGCTTGGGGTGGATAGGCGAGCAGTACTTC.

V is TRBV2 and J is TRBJ1-2; 7 positions match TRBD1. Germline CDR1 SNHLY, CDR2 FYNNEI. This CDR3 is 13 amino acids long. V shed 1 base and J 5 bases; nucleotides not matched to a gene: 1. CDR3 region: CASSEETGYGYTF. CDR3 sequence (DNA): TGTGCCAGCAGTGAAGAGACAGGGTATGGCTACACCTTC.

The V gene is TRBV4-1, the J gene TRBJ2-3, with D possibly being TRBD1 or TRBD2 (5 bases each). Trimming cost V 4 bases and J 4 bases, with 12 bases left between them. The CDR3 loop spans 14 amino acids. In germline, CDR1 is MGHRA, CDR2 YSYEKL. This CDR3 is CASSRVVGADTQYF. In nucleotides, the CDR3 is TGCGCCAGCAGCCGTGTGGTGGGGGCAGATACGCAGTATTTT.